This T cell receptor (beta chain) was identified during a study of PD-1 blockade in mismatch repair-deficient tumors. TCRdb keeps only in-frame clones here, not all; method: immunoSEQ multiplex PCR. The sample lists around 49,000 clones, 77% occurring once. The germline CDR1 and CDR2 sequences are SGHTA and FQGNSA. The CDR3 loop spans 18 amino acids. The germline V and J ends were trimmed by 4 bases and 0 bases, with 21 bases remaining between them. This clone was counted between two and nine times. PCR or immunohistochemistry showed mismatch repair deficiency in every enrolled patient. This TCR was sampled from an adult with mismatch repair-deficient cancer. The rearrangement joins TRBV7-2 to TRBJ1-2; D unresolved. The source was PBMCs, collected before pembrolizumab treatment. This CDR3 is CASSSLRLWMRANYGYTF. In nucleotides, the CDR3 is TGTGCCAGCAGCTCGTTAAGGTTGTGGATGAGAGCTAACTATGGCTACACCTTC.